The sequence of this T cell receptor (beta chain) was determined in a study of blood T cell repertoires in COVID-19 (dated by TCRdb to about 2020). Study-level background: Samples from collaborators originated in the United States, Italy and Spain and spanned both the acute and convalescent phases of COVID-19. The prospective study material was composed of cDNA or gDNA derived from T cells, B-cell-depleted T cells, or PBMCs. Deeply sampled blood TCRbeta repertoires from subjects exposed to, actively infected with, or recovered from COVID-19 were included in the dataset. A freely available public database, intended as a resource for researchers studying the immune response to SARS-CoV-2, is where the repertoires were released. Samples came from the ongoing ImmuneRACE study (first 160 participants) plus 1,254 subjects from 6 global collaborators. Sample metadata almost always included a de-identified subject ID, COVID-19 status, age in years and sex. HLA class I and class II types, where available, came from metadata supplied by the sample provider rather than from assay-based typing.

General study outcomes and caveats: The quantity of clinical and demographic metadata differed by source and by participant and was supplied without curation.

At one collaborating source in Seattle, patients were enrolled during active infection and were followed longitudinally through the course of disease. Whole blood was collected in K2EDTA tubes by collaborating institutions according to the institutions' own protocols. For TCRbeta analysis, collaborators shipped samples in one of three forms: frozen whole blood, isolated PBMCs, or DNA extracted from either of those sample types. TCRbeta CDR3 regions were amplified from genomic DNA using the immunoSEQ Assay, a bias-controlled multiplex PCR. Per the source publication's procedure: Within the assay, amplification of reference gene primers was used to estimate how many nucleated cells each sample contained. To quantify the absolute abundance of each unique TCRbeta CDR3 rearrangement, sequence reads were collapsed and filtered. Productive Simpson clonality was computed per sample as the square root of Simpson's diversity index over productive rearrangements. The table comes from immuneACCESS by way of TCRdb, which keeps in-frame sequences with V and J called. Part of the clones is missing from these tables; in studies checked, under half for an unresolved V gene and the rest for unknown reasons. The V and J calls and clone size were taken over from that table, and D and trimming were inferred from the DNA. This sample holds more than 95,000 clones; about 70% were observed only once. The ten largest clones represent approximately 6% of the sample.

From the cysteine through the phenylalanine, the CDR3 covers 14 amino acids. Only the CDR3 DNA stays, 42 bases, in frame from base 1. As encoded in the germline V gene, CDR1 is SGHTS while CDR2 is YDEGEE. Between the V and J ends, shortened by 2 bases and 2 bases respectively, the junction contains 8 bases. Of note for this clone: What this receptor recognizes is not known. Within one base of it there is no much larger clone, and no base qualities were kept.

The sequence was obtained from an older man with COVID-19, enrolled during active disease. Sequencing was carried out using peripheral blood. In this chain, TRBV5-8 is recombined with TRBJ1-3; the best D guess is TRBD1, with 5 bases matching. The DNA reads TGTGCCAGCAGCTTCACAGGTCCTGGAAACACCATATATTTT. Translated, it reads CASSFTGPGNTIYF.